This TCR beta chain was documented in a study of blood T cell repertoires in COVID-19. Looking at the study overall: From T cells, B-cell-depleted T cells, or PBMCs came the material, which was cDNA or gDNA.

In the original workflow: Amplification of reference gene primers provided the estimated nucleated cell counts. Assay used: immunoSEQ multiplex PCR; TCRdb lists only in-frame clones, some missing. V, J and clone size are those of that table, while D and trimming were read from the DNA. This table holds about 62,000 clones, 76% found once. A few counts support this clone. The clonotype was recovered from a woman aged 45-59 years with active or convalescent COVID-19. Material: peripheral blood.

The CDR3 here is CASIEREYPGEQFF. CDR3 nucleotides: TGTGCCAGCATCGAGCGGGAGTATCCGGGCGAGCAGTTCTTC. This sequence joins TRBV7-2 and TRBJ2-1; TRBD2 agrees at 8 bases. The CDR3 sequence is 14 residues long. J gave up 10 bases and V 7 bases, and 12 bases lay outside the gene matches. Germline V gene sequence: CDR1 SGHTA, CDR2 FQGNSA.